Shown below are 27 T cell receptor beta chains from a single sample sequenced in a study of blood T cell repertoires in COVID-19. Only in-frame clones appear in the TCRdb table, and some are missing; sequencing was by immunoSEQ multiplex PCR. The sample has some 20,000 clones, about 86% seen once. The sequenced sample consisted of peripheral blood. All receptors derive from a human donor in a cohort sampled during active COVID-19.

V gene TRBV5-1 combines with J gene TRBJ1-2, with a weak D call TRBD1 (6 bases). Germline CDR1 is SGHRS and CDR2 is YFSETQ. The CDR3 extends over 14 amino acids. Trimming took off 4 bases at V and 3 bases at J, with 13 bases between the two ends. CDR3 coding DNA: TGCGCCAGCAGCACGGTACAGGGATACTATGGCTACACCTTC. This translates into CASSTVQGYYGYTF.

The chain employs TRBV29-1 and TRBJ2-7; 7 bases agree with TRBD2. V dropped 8 bases and J dropped 2; count of bases not matched to a gene: 9. The CDR3 totals 13 residues. Germline-derived CDR1 and CDR2 are SQVTM and ANQGSEA. The CDR3 region is CSPYGLGAYEQYF. CDR3 coding DNA: TGCAGCCCCTATGGACTAGGAGCCTACGAGCAGTACTTC.

The rearrangement joins TRBV5-1 to TRBJ2-1; 12 bases map to TRBD2. Trimming removed 7 bases from V and 10 bases from J; junction bases left unmatched: 9. The CDR3 sequence is 14 residues long. Germline loops: CDR1 SGHRS, CDR2 YFSETQ. The CDR3 loop is CASRRLAGEREQFF. Written as DNA, the CDR3 is TGCGCCAGCCGCCGACTAGCGGGAGAGCGGGAGCAGTTCTTC.

The rearrangement links TRBV19 to TRBJ1-2, with TRBD1 matching over 9 bases. Trimming cost V 10 bases and J 5 bases; bases outside gene matches: 8. CDR1 is LNHDA and CDR2 is SQIVND in the germline V gene (reference sequence). CDR3 length: 13 amino acids. The CDR3 DNA follows: TGTGCCACCTCGGGACAGGGCTTATATGGCTACACCTTC. This encodes CATSGQGLYGYTF. The entire variable domain, with the rest obtained from reference TRBV19 and TRBJ1-2, is as follows: DGGITQSPKYLFRKEGQNVTLSCEQNLNHDAMYWYRQDPGQGLRLIYYSQIVNDFQKGDIAEGYSVSREKKESFPLTVTSAQKNPTAFYLCATSGQGLYGYTFGSGTRLTVV.

This clone occurred once. The chain carries TRBV28 and TRBJ2-7; weak D call: TRBD2 (6 bases). Trimming cost V 5 bases and J 2 bases, with 16 bases left between them. The CDR3 is 15 residues long. The V gene's germline CDR1 is MDHEN and CDR2 SYDVKM. The CDR3 region is CASSPPRESPYEQYF. The CDR3 DNA reads TGTGCCAGCAGTCCCCCCCGGGAGTCTCCCTACGAGCAGTACTTC.

This clone was detected only once. The chain has TRBV28 and TRBJ1-1; perhaps TRBD1 as D (5 bases). The CDR3 extends over 15 amino acids. Germline loops: CDR1 MDHEN, CDR2 SYDVKM. V was shortened by 8 bases and J by 3 bases, with 19 bases between the two germline ends. The CDR3 reads CASSTPGKWDTEAFF. CDR3 bases: TGTGCCAGCTCTACCCCAGGGAAATGGGACACTGAAGCTTTCTTT. The whole variable domain, filled in from reference TRBV28 and TRBJ1-1, reads DVKVTQSSRYLVKRTGEKVFLECVQDMDHENMFWYRQDPGLGLRLIYFSYDVKMKEKGDIPEGYSVSREKKERFSLILESASTNQTSMYLCASSTPGKWDTEAFFGQGTRLTVV.

The rearrangement joins TRBV15 to TRBJ2-2, with 13 bases identical to TRBD2. In germline, CDR1 is LNHNV, CDR2 YYDKDF (reference sequence). The CDR3 extends over 21 amino acids. J was trimmed by 5 bases and V by 1 base; bases with no gene match: 16. DNA of the CDR3: TGTGCCACCAGCAGAGTGAATCCGACTAGCGGGAGGCCCAGTAAAACCGGGGAGCTGTTTTTT. The encoded protein is CATSRVNPTSGRPSKTGELFF. The entire variable domain, with the rest obtained from reference TRBV15 and TRBJ2-2, is as follows: DAMVIQNPRYQVTQFGKPVTLSCSQTLNHNVMYWYQQKSSQAPKLLFHYYDKDFNNEADTPDNFQSRRPNTSFCFLDIRSPGLGDTAMYLCATSRVNPTSGRPSKTGELFFGEGSRLTVL.

The V and J genes are TRBV24-1 and TRBJ2-2; a weak D match, TRBD2 (6 bases). V dropped 4 bases and J dropped 7 bases, with 15 bases sitting between them. The CDR3 spans 15 residues. Germline V gene lookup returns CDR1 KGHDR and CDR2 SFDVKD. The DNA for the CDR3 is TGTGCCACCAGTGAGGGTGGACTACACAACGGGGAGCTGTTTTTT. This codes for CATSEGGLHNGELFF.

The J gene is TRBJ2-2, the V gene TRBV28; 8 bases line up with TRBD1. The trim removed 3 bases at V and 1 base at J, leaving 7 bases unmatched. CDR1 MDHEN and CDR2 SYDVKM come from the germline V gene. This CDR3 contains 17 residues. CDR3 bases: TGTGCCAGCAGTTTTACGCCTGGGACAGGGAACACCGGGGAGCTGTTTTTT. Amino acids: CASSFTPGTGNTGELFF. Full variable domain (outside the CDR3, taken from reference TRBV28 and TRBJ2-2): DVKVTQSSRYLVKRTGEKVFLECVQDMDHENMFWYRQDPGLGLRLIYFSYDVKMKEKGDIPEGYSVSREKKERFSLILESASTNQTSMYLCASSFTPGTGNTGELFFGEGSRLTVL.

The rearrangement links TRBV18 to TRBJ1-2; weak D call: TRBD1 (5 bases). The CDR3 sequence is 16 residues long. Between the trimmed V and J ends, which lost 4 bases and 1 base, there was a span of 16 bases. CDR1 KGHSH and CDR2 LQKENI come from the germline V gene. CDR3: CASSQSGAQLNYGYTF. The CDR3 nucleotides read TGTGCCAGCTCACAGAGCGGGGCGCAGCTTAACTATGGCTACACCTTC.

The chain couples TRBV7-6 to TRBJ2-5; 10 bases align to TRBD2. The germline V gene encodes CDR1 SGHVS and CDR2 FNYEAQ. The ends lost 6 bases at V and 5 bases at J; junction bases unmatched: 3. This CDR3 is 13 amino acids long. The CDR3 nucleotides read TGTGCCAGCAGTGGTAGCGGGAGGGAGACCCAGTACTTC. It specifies CASSGSGRETQYF.

The chain uses TRBV6-5 and TRBJ1-4; D is uncertain. V dropped 7 bases and J dropped 0 bases, with 6 bases sitting between them. This CDR3 has 13 residues. Germline CDR1 is MNHEY and CDR2 is SVGAGI. The CDR3 DNA reads as TGTGCCAGCAAGCGGACAACTAATGAAAAACTGTTTTTT. Protein: CASKRTTNEKLFF.

The chain has TRBV5-4 and TRBJ2-7; 9 positions agree with TRBD2. Germline CDR1 is SGHNT and CDR2 is YYREEE (reference sequence). CDR3 length: 16 residues. Trimming removed 4 bases from V and 9 bases from J; junction bases left unmatched: 17. CDR3 sequence: CASSPGTSPEAWGQYF. Written as DNA, the CDR3 is TGTGCCAGCAGCCCCGGGACTAGCCCAGAAGCATGGGGGCAGTACTTC.

Points on this clone: This sample also contains other DNA sequences that code for the same CDR3. The chain carries TRBV7-9 and TRBJ2-7, with D perhaps matching TRBD2 (6 bases). The ends were cut back, 5 bases at V and 5 bases at J, with 16 bases in the middle. The V gene's germline CDR1 is SEHNR and CDR2 FQNEAQ (reference sequence). This CDR3 comprises 14 residues. CDR3 in amino acids: CASSRTDYLDEQYF. The CDR3 DNA reads TGTGCCAGCAGCCGAACGGACTATCTGGACGAGCAGTACTTC. Full variable domain (missing parts from reference TRBV7-9 and TRBJ2-7): DTGVSQNPRHKITKRGQNVTFRCDPISEHNRLYWYRQTLGQGPEFLTYFQNEAQLEKSRLLSDRFSAERPKGSFSTLEIQRTEQGDSAMYLCASSRTDYLDEQYFGPGTRLTVT.

The rearrangement uses TRBV3-1 (or the pseudogene TRBV3-2) and TRBJ2-3; 11 positions match TRBD2. V lost 4 bases, J lost 2 bases, and 2 bases stayed unmatched. CDR1 is LGHDT, CDR2 YNNKEL, per germline (reference sequence). The CDR3 extends over 15 amino acids. DNA of the CDR3: TGTGCCAGCAGCCCGGGACTAGCGGACACAGATACGCAGTATTTT. Protein: CASSPGLADTDTQYF.

The rearrangement uses TRBV28 and TRBJ1-2; D possibly corresponds to TRBD1 (5 bases). Germline loops: CDR1 MDHEN, CDR2 SYDVKM. Between the trimmed V and J ends, which lost 5 bases and 2 bases, there was a span of 12 bases. The CDR3 is 14 residues long. CDR3 region: CASSGLTVNYGYTF. In nucleotides, the CDR3 is TGTGCCAGCAGTGGTTTGACAGTCAACTATGGCTACACCTTC.

This chain links TRBV14 with TRBJ1-1; the D is unclear. V lost 1 base and J lost 0, with 3 bases in between. The germline V gene has CDR1 SGHDN and CDR2 FVKESK. The CDR3 has 13 residues. CDR3 DNA: TGTGCCAGCAGCCAAGTAATGAACACTGAAGCTTTCTTT. Residues: CASSQVMNTEAFF.

CDR3 sequence (DNA): TGTGCCAGCAGAGGGACTAGCGGGACCTACGAGCAGTACTTC. Protein: CASRGTSGTYEQYF. The chain carries TRBV6-6 and TRBJ2-7, with 13 positions matching TRBD2. From germline, CDR1 is MNHNY and CDR2 SVGAGI (reference sequence). This CDR3 is built from 14 residues. With 6 bases clipped from V and 2 bases from J, the junction kept 1 base outside the gene matches.

The rearrangement links TRBV5-6 to TRBJ1-4; the D is unclear. V was pared by 1 base and J by 5 bases, with 6 bases between. The CDR3 runs 13 residues. Germline CDR1 is SGHDT and CDR2 is YYEEEE. This chain's CDR3 is CASSLQMNEKLFF. CDR3 in DNA: TGTGCCAGCAGCTTGCAGATGAATGAAAAACTGTTTTTT.

CDR3 region: CASRTGTGTSGMVGELFF. The DNA of the CDR3 is TGTGCCAGCAGAACCGGGACAGGGACTAGCGGGATGGTCGGGGAGCTGTTTTTT. The genes are TRBV27 and TRBJ2-2, with 13 bases lining up with TRBD2. The CDR3 runs to 18 residues. V shed 6 bases, J shed 7 bases, and the junction held 14 bases outside the gene matches. In germline, CDR1 is MNHEY, CDR2 SMNVEV (reference sequence).

The V and J genes are TRBV3-1 (or the pseudogene TRBV3-2) and TRBJ2-3, with 12 bases aligning to TRBD2. This CDR3 has 18 amino acids. The V gene's germline CDR1 is LGHDT and CDR2 YNNKEL (reference sequence). V lost 4 bases, J lost 0 bases, and 8 bases stayed unmatched. The CDR3 sequence: CASSPSWTSGVSTDTQYF. CDR3 coding DNA: TGTGCCAGCAGCCCTTCCTGGACTAGCGGGGTGAGCACAGATACGCAGTATTTT.

The chain is built from TRBV27 and TRBJ1-1, with D hard to call. Trimming left V 3 bases short and J 0 bases short, with 8 bases between. Germline-derived CDR1 and CDR2 are MNHEY and SMNVEV (reference sequence). This CDR3 comprises 14 residues. Here the CDR3 reads CASSLAVMNTEAFF. The CDR3 bases are TGTGCCAGCAGTTTGGCAGTTATGAACACTGAAGCTTTCTTT.

In the case of this clone: A read error may produce the germline difference seen at one junction end. The chain carries TRBV5-1 and TRBJ2-2, with TRBD2 as a possible D gene (5 bases). CDR1 and CDR2 from the germline V gene are SGHRS and YFSETQ. The CDR3 is 13 amino acids. The CDR3 loop reads CASSPGNPGELFF. CDR3 in DNA: TGCGCCAGCAGCCCGGGGAACCCCGGGGAGCTGTTTTTT.

This rearrangement joins TRBV27 to TRBJ2-1, with D possibly matching TRBD2 (6 bases). The V end lost 3 bases, the J end lost 4 bases, and 25 bases lay between the germline ends. The CDR3 extends over 19 amino acids. CDR1 is MNHEY, CDR2 SMNVEV, per germline (reference sequence). CDR3 nucleotides: TGTGCCAGCAGTTTTTTCCCCTCCTGGGTTGGCGGGACGTACAATGAGCAGTTCTTC. Protein sequence: CASSFFPSWVGGTYNEQFF.

This chain uses TRBV6-6 with TRBJ2-2; 10 bases line up with TRBD1. The trim removed 6 bases at V and 4 bases at J, leaving 5 bases unmatched. The CDR3 spans 15 residues. Germline V gives CDR1 MNHNY, CDR2 SVGAGI (reference sequence). CDR3 in amino acids: CASRDRGNRTGELFF. Here the CDR3 DNA reads TGTGCCAGCAGGGACAGGGGGAATCGCACCGGGGAGCTGTTTTTT.

This rearrangement joins TRBV28 to TRBJ1-2; D may be TRBD1 (6 bases). There are 14 residues in the CDR3. The germline V gene encodes CDR1 MDHEN and CDR2 SYDVKM. The germline V and J ends were trimmed by 7 bases and 2 bases, with 14 bases remaining between them. In nucleotides, the CDR3 is TGTGCCAGCAAATTAACAGGGAGCAACTATGGCTACACCTTC. Translated: CASKLTGSNYGYTF.

This chain uses TRBV7-2 with TRBJ2-5; 8 nucleotides line up with TRBD1. Germline CDR1 reads SGHTA; CDR2 reads FQGNSA. This CDR3 is built from 15 residues. The V and J ends lost 3 bases and 1 base, in that order; junction bases with no gene match: 4. The CDR3 nucleotides read TGTGCCAGCAGCTTTGACAGGGGCCTCCAAGAGACCCAGTACTTC. Protein: CASSFDRGLQETQYF.